The sequence of this T cell receptor (beta chain) was determined in a study of blood T cells in healthy people across ages. Germline loops: CDR1 SNHLY, CDR2 FYNNEI. The CDR3 is 14 residues long. V shed 7 bases and J shed 2 bases, with 14 bases lying between them. A J-beta primer mix and a sample-barcoded 5' primer were used in a second PCR of roughly 6 to 11 cycles. Each CDR3 protein gets one entry after TCRdb re-called the 5' RACE reads with MiXCR. This sample has about 800,000 distinct CDR3 sequences, with roughly 25% found just once. A few counts support this clonotype. This same sample was also part of a study on T cells of mothers and their children.

The receptor was isolated from a boy between 5 and 17 years old in good health. The material sequenced was blood. The chain combines TRBV2 with TRBJ1-1, with D possibly TRBD1 on 5 matching bases. The chain's CDR3 is CASKGTAGNTEAFF. The CDR3 DNA sequence: TGTGCCAGCAAGGGGACGGCGGGAAACACTGAAGCTTTCTTT.